This section outlines one TCR beta chain sequence together with its context. Its target is not known. V was clipped by 4 bases and J by 9 bases; unmatched bases: 9. The CDR3 consists of 13 residues. Germline V CDR1 and CDR2: SGHNT, YYREEE (reference sequence). This entry is derived from a study of vaccination and CD4 T cells after COVID-19. Points from the study as a whole: In convalescent patients, a median roughly 86% of reactive clones appeared only post-vaccination.

Treatment denoted: roughly nine-day PBMC culture with coronavirus spike peptide pools or control peptides (ViraFEST assay). The Oncomine TCR Beta short-read assay was applied to DNA of cultured CD4+ T cells. One entry per CDR3 protein results from TCRdb running MiXCR on the PCR reads. In the table there are approximately 15,000 distinct CDR3 sequences, about 57% of which are singletons. The chain uses TRBV5-4 and TRBJ1-2; 7 nucleotides align to TRBD1. Specimen: CD4+ T cells from blood, cultured in vitro. This TCR derives from a human donor who had recovered from COVID-19. CDR3 nucleotides: TGTGCCAGCAGCCTAGAGGGGGCCTTCAGCTACACCTTC. Translation gives CASSLEGAFSYTF.